Following are 5 T cell receptor beta chains from one sample sequenced in a study of Ad26.COV2.S vaccination and SARS-CoV-2 variants. Treatment specified: roughly 20 received Ad26.COV2.S at low or high dose, single or two shots; 5 received placebo; per-sample allocation not given. Material that was analyzed had been drawn on day 63 after the first vaccine or placebo injection. The assay was immunoSEQ multiplex PCR, and TCRdb's table has in-frame clones only and misses some. The sample lists about 420,000 clones, roughly 90% occurring once. The sample was peripheral blood, taken in a trial of Ad26.COV2.S vaccine versus placebo. The receptors were sampled from a person between 18 and 65 years old who received the Ad26.COV2.S COVID-19 vaccine or a placebo.

The rearrangement uses TRBV28 and TRBJ2-1; 7 bases line up with TRBD1. Looked up from germline, CDR1 is MDHEN and CDR2 is SYDVKM. The trim removed 7 bases at V and 4 bases at J, leaving 13 bases unmatched. The CDR3 contains 16 residues. CDR3 coding DNA: TGTGCCAGCATCCCCAGTCCGGGACAGATATACAATGAGCAGTTCTTC. Amino acids: CASIPSPGQIYNEQFF.

A few counts support this clone. This sequence joins TRBV7-3 and TRBJ1-1, with TRBD1 matching over 10 bases. Germline CDR1 is SGHTA and CDR2 is FQGTGA. The V gene end was trimmed by 0 bases and the J gene end by 1 base; junction bases not matched to a gene: 5. The CDR3 is 17 residues long. In DNA, the CDR3 is TGTGCCAGCAGCTTAACGGGAGACAGGGGGCCGAACACTGAAGCTTTCTTT. It yields the protein CASSLTGDRGPNTEAFF.

The chain carries TRBV4-3 and TRBJ2-3; no firm D call. Trimming removed 0 bases from V and 0 bases from J, with 7 bases in between. Germline CDR1 and CDR2: LGHNA and YSLEER. The CDR3 is 15 amino acids. The CDR3 sequence: CASSQDQTSTDTQYF. The CDR3 DNA reads as TGCGCCAGCAGCCAAGATCAGACTAGCACAGATACGCAGTATTTT.

This clone appeared once. The V gene is TRBV23-1, the J gene TRBJ1-5; D gene ambiguous. TRBV23-1 carries the ORF label, with uncertain function. With 4 bases removed from V and 5 bases from J, the gap between germline ends came to 12 bases. This CDR3 is 14 amino acids long. CDR3: CASSRSGEDQPQHF. The CDR3 bases are TGCGCCAGCAGTCGTTCGGGCGAGGATCAGCCCCAGCATTTT.

V and J are TRBV7-8 and TRBJ2-1, with a possible D match to TRBD1 (6 bases). The CDR3 length is 16 residues. CDR1 is SGHVS and CDR2 is FQNEAQ in the germline V gene. The V and J ends lost 4 bases and 6 bases respectively, with 19 bases between them. CDR3 nucleotides: TGTGCCAGCAGCTCTCCCGGCAGCGAAGGGGGCAATGAGCAGTTCTTC. Amino acid sequence: CASSSPGSEGGNEQFF.